This T cell receptor (beta chain) was profiled in a study of CD8 T cells in ankylosing spondylitis. TCRdb analysed the 5' RACE reads with MiXCR anew, one entry per CDR3 protein. The repertoire holds about 500,000 distinct CDR3 sequences, with approximately 5% as singletons. This clonotype occurred many times. Antigen: not known. General observations from the study: Characteristic of ankylosing spondylitis blood, it appeared, was a TCR beta motif comprising roughly 8 highly homologous variants. There was reportedly significant enrichment of clones that were disease-linked in matched ankylosing spondylitis synovial fluid.

V shed 0 bases and J shed 4 bases, with 8 bases lying between them. Germline-derived CDR1 and CDR2 are LNHNV and YYDKDF (reference sequence). CDR3 length: 14 residues. Material for sequencing was blood, either unsorted or a sorted T cell fraction (not recorded which). The chain carries TRBV15 and TRBJ2-3; D remains unclear. This receptor was taken from a male donor with ankylosing spondylitis. The CDR3, as DNA: TGTGCCACCAGCAGAGATCCGGCCCCAGATACGCAGTATTTT. This translates into CATSRDPAPDTQYF.